This passage covers 25 T cell receptor beta chains from one sample sequenced in a study of blood T cell repertoires in COVID-19. Only in-frame clones appear in the TCRdb table, and some are missing; sequencing was by immunoSEQ multiplex PCR. The sample has fewer than 200,000 clones; around 83% are singletons. Sequencing was performed on peripheral blood. These receptors all stem from a human donor in a cohort sampled during active COVID-19.

This chain joins TRBV6-5 and TRBJ2-7; weak D call: TRBD1 (5 bases). Germline V gene sequence: CDR1 MNHEY, CDR2 SVGAGI. The CDR3 has 11 residues. V was pared by 6 bases and J by 4 bases, with 7 bases between. This CDR3 is CASRRQYEQYF. CDR3 DNA: TGTGCCAGCAGGAGACAGTACGAGCAGTACTTC.

The CDR3 spells CASSRTSGASYEQYF. The CDR3 DNA is TGTGCCAGTAGTAGGACTAGCGGGGCCTCGTACGAGCAGTACTTC. The gene calls are TRBV19 and TRBJ2-7, with TRBD2 matching 12 bases. The CDR3 is 15 amino acids. CDR1 LNHDA and CDR2 SQIVND come from the germline V gene (reference sequence). The trim removed 4 bases at V and 4 bases at J, leaving 5 bases unmatched. Together with reference TRBV19 and TRBJ2-7, the CDR3 gives the full variable domain: DGGITQSPKYLFRKEGQNVTLSCEQNLNHDAMYWYRQDPGQGLRLIYYSQIVNDFQKGDIAEGYSVSREKKESFPLTVTSAQKNPTAFYLCASSRTSGASYEQYFGPGTRLTVT.

CDR3 protein: CASSLDSGSIYEQYF. As DNA, the CDR3 is TGTGCCAGCAGCTTAGACTCAGGGTCTATTTACGAGCAGTACTTC. The rearrangement joins TRBV7-2 to TRBJ2-7; D possibly corresponds to TRBD1 (5 bases). The CDR3 has 15 residues. V was cut by 1 base and J by 4 bases, with 14 bases left in between. Germline CDR1 is SGHTA and CDR2 is FQGNSA.

The V call is TRBV5-4, the J call TRBJ2-1; TRBD1 matches at 8 bases. CDR1 and CDR2 (germline): SGHNT, YYREEE (reference sequence). CDR3 size: 15 residues. V gave up 2 bases and J gave up 4 bases; unmatched junction bases: 5. CDR3 in amino acids: CASSLAGGVYNEQFF. The CDR3 DNA is TGTGCCAGCAGCTTAGCAGGGGGCGTTTACAATGAGCAGTTCTTC.

The chain combines TRBV11-2 with TRBJ1-3; 9 bases align to TRBD1. V was clipped by 3 bases and J by 4 bases; unmatched bases: 7. The V gene's germline CDR1 is SGHAT and CDR2 FQNNGV. The length of the CDR3 is 16 residues. CDR3 amino acids: CASSLGQGTSGNTIYF. As DNA, the CDR3 is TGTGCCAGCAGCTTGGGACAGGGAACCTCCGGAAACACCATATATTTT.

This clone is a singleton in its sample. At one of its ends the junction is not consistent with the germline gene, which may arise from a read error. The chain uses TRBV7-7 and TRBJ2-7, with D possibly matching TRBD2 (5 bases). This CDR3 is 13 amino acids long. Germline V gene data show CDR1 as SSHAT and CDR2 as FNYEAQ (reference sequence). The CDR3 coding sequence is TGTGCTAGCAGCCTAAACGCTGCGGGCGAGCAGTACTTC. Residues: CASSLNAAGEQYF.

This clone was picked up a small number of times. The rearrangement links TRBV6-2 or TRBV6-3 to TRBJ2-5; D remains unclear. This CDR3 region has 11 residues. V was clipped by 5 bases and J by 2 bases, with 3 bases between them. Looked up from germline, CDR1 is MNHEY and CDR2 is SVGEGT. CDR3 nucleotides: TGTGCCAGCAGTCCACAAGAGACCCAGTACTTC. It encodes CASSPQETQYF.

This chain links TRBV5-1 with TRBJ1-2, with 9 positions matching TRBD1. CDR3 length: 18 residues. Trimming took 0 bases from V and 0 from J; bases not matched to a gene: 9. Germline assignment: CDR1 SGHRS and CDR2 YFSETQ. The chain's CDR3 is CASSLEGTGLWANYGYTF. Here the CDR3 DNA reads TGCGCCAGCAGCTTGGAAGGGACAGGGTTATGGGCTAACTATGGCTACACCTTC.

The rearrangement joins TRBV5-1 to TRBJ2-7; 9 positions match TRBD1. Germline-derived CDR1 and CDR2 are SGHRS and YFSETQ. The ends lost 3 bases at V and 5 bases at J; junction bases unmatched: 6. CDR3 length: 14 residues. The CDR3 nucleotides read TGCGCCAGCAGCTCCGGGACAGGGTTGGACGAGCAGTACTTC. Residues: CASSSGTGLDEQYF.

This rearrangement joins TRBV19 to TRBJ1-6; perhaps TRBD1 as D (6 bases). Germline CDR1 is LNHDA and CDR2 is SQIVND (reference sequence). This CDR3 comprises 13 residues. The V end lost 6 bases, the J end lost 5 bases, and 8 bases lay between the germline ends. The CDR3 spells CASSRTDNSPLHF. CDR3 bases: TGTGCCAGTAGCCGGACAGATAATTCACCCCTCCACTTT.

The gene calls are TRBV29-1 and TRBJ1-1; D might be TRBD1 (6 bases). Germline CDR1 SQVTM, CDR2 ANQGSEA. The CDR3 extends over 13 amino acids. In nucleotides, the CDR3 is TGCAGTCTTAAAACCGGGACAACGTCGGAAACTTTCTTT. Its protein is CSLKTGTTSETFF.

The V and J genes are TRBV11-2 and TRBJ2-2; 14 positions agree with TRBD2. V was pared by 5 bases and J by 0 bases, with 5 bases of the junction left unmatched. The CDR3 length is 18 residues. Germline V CDR1 and CDR2: SGHAT, FQNNGV. CDR3 residues: CASSGWTSGGSNTGELFF. For the CDR3, the DNA is TGTGCCAGCAGCGGGTGGACTAGCGGGGGGTCGAACACCGGGGAGCTGTTTTTT.

V and J are TRBV9 and TRBJ2-3; 7 positions agree with TRBD1. The V gene end was trimmed by 6 bases and the J gene end by 0 bases; junction bases not matched to a gene: 4. CDR1 is SGDLS and CDR2 is YYNGEE in the germline V gene. This CDR3 is 14 amino acids long. CDR3: CASTGQASTDTQYF. CDR3 DNA: TGTGCCAGCACCGGACAGGCTAGCACAGATACGCAGTATTTT.

The gene calls are TRBV19 and TRBJ2-1, with 8 bases identical to TRBD1. Losses at the gene ends were 5 bases for V and 12 bases for J; bases not matched to a gene: 3. Germline values: CDR1 LNHDA, CDR2 SQIVND (reference sequence). The CDR3 spans 11 residues. The CDR3 nucleotides are TGTGCCAGTAGTTCAGGACAGGGGCAGTTCTTC. This encodes CASSSGQGQFF.

The V gene is TRBV7-9, the J gene TRBJ1-2, with D possibly being TRBD1 (6 bases). Germline CDR1 and CDR2: SEHNR and FQNEAQ (reference sequence). V shed 2 bases and J shed 4 bases, with 11 bases lying between them. CDR3 size: 14 residues. CDR3 coding DNA: TGTGCCAGCAGCTTACAGGGGCAGGTCTATGGCTACACCTTC. Protein sequence: CASSLQGQVYGYTF.

This clone is a singleton in its sample. This chain joins TRBV27 and TRBJ2-7; D not resolved. The V gene lost 2 bases and the J gene lost 3 bases, with 11 bases spanning the gap. The CDR3 length is 14 residues. The germline V gene has CDR1 MNHEY and CDR2 SMNVEV (reference sequence). The CDR3 sequence is CASSLIRGVYEQYF. The CDR3 bases are TGTGCCAGCAGTTTAATACGCGGAGTCTACGAGCAGTACTTC.

Written as DNA, the CDR3 is TGTGCCACCGGAAGGGGGCAAATAGGCGAGCAGTACTTC. Translation: CATGRGQIGEQYF. The rearrangement links TRBV19 to TRBJ2-7; TRBD1 aligns across 7 bases. CDR1 LNHDA and CDR2 SQIVND come from the germline V gene (reference sequence). The CDR3 extends over 13 amino acids. The junction had 12 bases not matched to a gene; V was cut back by 10 bases and J by 6 bases.

V gene TRBV28 combines with J gene TRBJ1-6, with D possibly being TRBD1 (6 bases). The CDR3 sequence is 12 residues long. Per the germline V gene, CDR1 is MDHEN and CDR2 is SYDVKM. Trimming stripped 4 bases from V and 12 bases from J, with 10 bases between. The CDR3 here is CASSSGRGPLHF. The CDR3 DNA is TGTGCCAGCAGTTCGGGCAGGGGACCCCTCCACTTT.

The chain is built from TRBV27 and TRBJ2-7; D not resolved. CDR3 length: 14 residues. The V end lost 2 bases, the J end lost 0 bases, and 8 bases lay between the germline ends. The V gene's germline CDR1 is MNHEY and CDR2 SMNVEV (reference sequence). The CDR3 bases are TGTGCCAGCAGTTTAATGGCTAGCTCCTACGAGCAGTACTTC. It encodes CASSLMASSYEQYF.

The chain employs TRBV4-3 and TRBJ1-4, with D tentatively TRBD1 (6 bases). The V gene lost 0 bases and the J gene lost 8 bases, with 10 bases spanning the gap. Germline CDR1 reads LGHNA; CDR2 reads YSLEER. The CDR3 extends over 14 amino acids. The CDR3 DNA is TGCGCCAGCAGCCAAGATGGGGGGGGCGAAAAACTGTTTTTT. Amino acids: CASSQDGGGEKLFF.

This sequence joins TRBV28 and TRBJ2-7; TRBD1 matches at 8 bases. Germline V gives CDR1 MDHEN, CDR2 SYDVKM. This CDR3 is built from 15 residues. After removal of 3 bases from V and 4 bases from J, the junction contained 8 bases not matched to a gene. CDR3 bases: TGTGCCAGCAGTTTCTCAGGACAGGGTTTTTACGAGCAGTACTTC. It specifies CASSFSGQGFYEQYF. The whole variable domain, filled in from reference TRBV28 and TRBJ2-7, reads DVKVTQSSRYLVKRTGEKVFLECVQDMDHENMFWYRQDPGLGLRLIYFSYDVKMKEKGDIPEGYSVSREKKERFSLILESASTNQTSMYLCASSFSGQGFYEQYFGPGTRLTVT.

The rearrangement joins TRBV27 to TRBJ1-2, with D tentatively TRBD1 (5 bases). The CDR3 has 13 residues. Trimming cost V 4 bases and J 4 bases, with 10 bases left between them. Germline V gene lookup returns CDR1 MNHEY and CDR2 SMNVEV (reference sequence). In nucleotides, the CDR3 is TGTGCCAGCAGTTCAACAGGAACCTATGGCTACACCTTC. This sequence encodes CASSSTGTYGYTF.

This chain uses TRBV18 with TRBJ1-6; 9 bases are a match to TRBD1. Germline assignment: CDR1 KGHSH and CDR2 LQKENI. With V trimmed by 6 bases and J by 9 bases, 9 bases remained unmatched. The CDR3 consists of 15 residues. The CDR3 loop reads CASSPGTGTISPLHF. Written as DNA, the CDR3 is TGTGCCAGCTCCCCCGGGACAGGGACAATTTCACCCCTCCACTTT.

The rearrangement joins TRBV7-2 to TRBJ2-7, with 10 bases fitting TRBD1. The V gene's germline CDR1 is SGHTA and CDR2 FQGNSA. J lost 4 bases, V lost 5 bases, and 5 bases had no gene match. This CDR3 has 14 residues. The CDR3 nucleotides read TGTGCCAGCAGCACCCAGGGACAGGGGTACGAGCAGTACTTC. Translation: CASSTQGQGYEQYF.

This clone was counted at least ten times. This chain connects TRBV10-1 to TRBJ1-2; D uncertain. There are 13 residues in the CDR3. CDR1 and CDR2 (germline): WNHNN, SYGVQD (reference sequence). The V and J ends lost 6 bases and 4 bases respectively, with 12 bases between them. The CDR3 loop reads CASSPQTSYGYTF. The CDR3 DNA reads TGCGCCAGCAGCCCACAGACTAGCTATGGCTACACCTTC.